A single sample is the source of the 12 T cell receptor beta chains below, sequenced in a study of PD-1 blockade in classical Hodgkin lymphoma. Following autologous stem cell transplantation, relapse occurred in every patient, and exposure to brentuximab vedotin varied. Here immunoSEQ multiplex PCR was the method, and the copy in TCRdb shows in-frame clones only, minus some. The table lists 130,000 to 150,000 clones, 78% of them singletons. Material: peripheral blood mononuclear cells (PBMCs), obtained before the second cycle of nivolumab. These receptors all come from a human donor with classical Hodgkin lymphoma.

The gene calls are TRBV27 and TRBJ1-1, with a weak D call TRBD1 (6 bases). V shed 2 bases and J shed 4 bases, with 23 bases lying between them. The CDR3 spans 18 residues. From germline, CDR1 is MNHEY and CDR2 SMNVEV (reference sequence). CDR3 DNA: TGTGCCAGCAGTTTAAGGTGGACCGGGGGCCCTTCGGGCACTGAAGCTTTCTTT. Its protein is CASSLRWTGGPSGTEAFF.

This clone was counted only a few times. The V gene is TRBV7-2, the J gene TRBJ1-3; weak D call: TRBD1 (6 bases). The CDR3 totals 16 residues. V lost 6 bases and J 2 bases, leaving 17 bases between the germline ends. The V gene's germline CDR1 is SGHTA and CDR2 FQGNSA. The CDR3 DNA is TGTGCCAGCAGGTATTCCTCAGGGGTGACTGGAAACACCATATATTTT. Amino acid sequence: CASRYSSGVTGNTIYF.

This chain joins TRBV7-2 and TRBJ2-1; 13 nucleotides line up with TRBD2. The CDR3 sequence is 15 residues long. Looked up from germline, CDR1 is SGHTA and CDR2 is FQGNSA. Trimming cost V 3 bases and J 8 bases; bases outside gene matches: 4. DNA of the CDR3: TGTGCCAGCAGCTTCGGACTAGCGGGAGTTGATGAGCAGTTCTTC. Its translation is CASSFGLAGVDEQFF.

The chain has TRBV6-5 and TRBJ2-1; possibly TRBD1 for D (6 bases). This CDR3 contains 15 residues. Trimming removed 1 base from V and 4 bases from J, with 11 bases in between. In germline, CDR1 is MNHEY, CDR2 SVGAGI. CDR3 sequence reads: CASSYWAGVYNEQFF. CDR3 coding DNA: TGTGCCAGCAGTTACTGGGCAGGGGTATACAATGAGCAGTTCTTC.

The chain couples TRBV2 to TRBJ1-4; D possibly corresponds to TRBD1 (6 bases). The CDR3 runs to 15 residues. Germline CDR1 reads SNHLY; CDR2 reads FYNNEI. The germline V and J ends were trimmed by 7 bases and 4 bases, with 16 bases remaining between them. The CDR3 here is CASIARGQNNEKLFF. Here the CDR3 DNA reads TGTGCCAGCATTGCACGGGGGCAGAATAATGAAAAACTGTTTTTT.

For this clone: Other nucleotide sequences in the sample specify the same CDR3. The chain links TRBV5-4 to TRBJ2-1, with 13 bases fitting TRBD2. The germline V gene encodes CDR1 SGHNT and CDR2 YYREEE (reference sequence). V was clipped by 3 bases and J by 4 bases; unmatched bases: 7. This CDR3 is built from 17 residues. This CDR3 reads CASSSRTSGSSYNEQFF. The CDR3 DNA is TGTGCCAGCAGCTCCCGGACTAGCGGGAGTTCTTACAATGAGCAGTTCTTC.

The rearrangement links TRBV25-1 to TRBJ2-7; D is unresolved. Trimming left V 8 bases short and J 7 bases short, with 12 bases between. In germline, CDR1 is MGHDK, CDR2 SYGVNS. This CDR3 has 11 amino acids. Written as DNA, the CDR3 is TGTGCCAGCTCCAAGATTGGGGAGCAGTACTTC. Translation: CASSKIGEQYF.

This chain uses TRBV5-4 with TRBJ1-2; TRBD1 is a possible D gene (6 bases). The CDR3 sequence is 16 residues long. Germline lookup yields CDR1 SGHNT and CDR2 YYREEE (reference sequence). V dropped 7 bases and J dropped 4 bases, with 23 bases sitting between them. Written as DNA, the CDR3 is TGTGCCAGCGGCGGACAGTCGGGGCCCGTCTTCTATGGCTACACCTTC. Amino acids: CASGGQSGPVFYGYTF.

This clone was detected only a few times. V usage is TRBV5-1 and J usage is TRBJ2-7; D uncertain. Between the trimmed V and J ends, which lost 4 bases and 3 bases, there was a span of 11 bases. This CDR3 comprises 13 residues. CDR1 and CDR2 (germline): SGHRS, YFSETQ. The CDR3 nucleotides read TGCGCCAGCAGCCGGACGGATTTCTACGAGCAGTACTTC. Its protein is CASSRTDFYEQYF.

The chain is built from TRBV19 and TRBJ2-7, with D maybe TRBD1 (5 bases). V lost 5 bases, J lost 3 bases, and 11 bases lay in between. The CDR3 has 13 amino acids. Germline CDR1 reads LNHDA; CDR2 reads SQIVND (reference sequence). The CDR3 nucleotides read TGTGCCAGTAGTGGAGCAGGGTTCTACGAGCAGTACTTC. Protein product: CASSGAGFYEQYF.

This sequence joins TRBV6-5 and TRBJ2-3, with D perhaps being TRBD1 or TRBD2 (5 bases each). With 3 bases removed from V and 4 bases from J, the gap between germline ends came to 14 bases. Germline V CDR1 and CDR2: MNHEY, SVGAGI. This CDR3 comprises 15 residues. CDR3 bases: TGTGCCAGCAGTTATGCCACGGGGCCTGCAGATACGCAGTATTTT. Translation: CASSYATGPADTQYF.

The rearrangement links TRBV19 to TRBJ2-1, with TRBD2 as a possible D gene (5 bases). This CDR3 contains 15 residues. The V end lost 3 bases, the J end lost 4 bases, and 13 bases lay between the germline ends. From germline, CDR1 is LNHDA and CDR2 SQIVND (reference sequence). CDR3 sequence reads: CASSILAVTYNEQFF. CDR3 bases: TGTGCCAGTAGTATCCTAGCTGTAACTTACAATGAGCAGTTCTTC.